These 10 T cell receptor beta chains were sequenced from one sample in a study of blood T cells in healthy people across ages. The authors ran a second PCR of about 7 to 11 cycles using a sample-barcoded 5' primer and a J-beta primer mix. TCRdb re-derived calls from the 5' RACE reads in MiXCR, one entry per CDR3 protein. The sample yields more than 1,400,000 distinct CDR3 sequences, 40% to 50% seen once. Sequencing was done on a sample of blood. These receptors were obtained from a woman aged 18 to 35 in good health.

The chain has TRBV2 and TRBJ2-7; D is perhaps TRBD1 (6 bases). Germline V CDR1 and CDR2: SNHLY, FYNNEI. The CDR3 totals 14 residues. Trimming pared 7 bases from V and 2 bases from J, leaving 15 bases between. CDR3 in amino acids: CASTWTGHTYEQYF. The CDR3 nucleotides read TGTGCCAGCACTTGGACGGGACATACCTACGAGCAGTACTTC.

The rearrangement uses TRBV13 and TRBJ2-7; no clear D. CDR3 length equals 14 residues. The germline V and J ends were trimmed by 4 bases and 2 bases, with 12 bases remaining between them. The germline CDR1 and CDR2 sequences are PRHDT and FYEKMQ (reference sequence). The CDR3 coding sequence is TGTGCCAGCAGCTCCCGGGCAGCTACCTACGAGCAGTACTTC. Protein: CASSSRAATYEQYF. Complete variable domain (other parts from reference TRBV13 and TRBJ2-7): AAGVIQSPRHLIKEKRETATLKCYPIPRHDTVYWYQQGPGQDPQFLISFYEKMQSDKGSIPDRFSAQQFSDYHSELNMSSLELGDSALYFCASSSRAATYEQYFGPGTRLTVT.

V usage is TRBV5-5 and J usage is TRBJ1-2; D gene unclear. The CDR3 is 14 residues long. V was shortened by 3 bases and J by 3 bases, with 12 bases between the two germline ends. Germline V gene sequence: CDR1 SGHKS, CDR2 YYEKEE (reference sequence). DNA for the CDR3: TGTGCCAGCAGCTCCACACCAGAGTACTATGGCTACACCTTC. It encodes CASSSTPEYYGYTF.

V is TRBV7-9 and J is TRBJ2-1; TRBD2 might be the D (5 bases). The J call is doubtful: the DNA matches TRBJ2-7 better. This CDR3 region has 15 residues. Looked up from germline, CDR1 is SEHNR and CDR2 is FQNEAQ (reference sequence). CDR3 sequence: CASSGGGGPYFEQYF. DNA of the CDR3: TGTGCCAGCAGCGGAGGCGGCGGGCCTTACTTTGAGCAGTACTTC.

This clonotype was seen more than once but under ten times. V gene TRBV2 combines with J gene TRBJ2-5; possibly TRBD2 for D (5 bases). Deletions cut 6 bases from V and 5 bases from J, with 19 bases between. This CDR3 has 15 residues. The V gene's germline CDR1 is SNHLY and CDR2 FYNNEI. In DNA form, the CDR3 reads TGTGCCAGCAGACCGCCCACACGAGGGCGGGAGACCCAGTACTTC. As protein: CASRPPTRGRETQYF.

The rearrangement uses TRBV4-2 and TRBJ1-1; no reliable D call. There are 12 residues in the CDR3. CDR1 LGHNA and CDR2 YNFKEQ come from the germline V gene. V was clipped by 1 base and J by 7 bases, with 7 bases between them. The CDR3 loop is CASSQVQGEAFF. Here the CDR3 DNA reads TGTGCCAGCAGCCAAGTCCAAGGTGAAGCTTTCTTT.

The V and J genes are TRBV29-1 and TRBJ2-7; D possibly matches TRBD1 or TRBD2 (6 bases each). Trimming took off 4 bases at V and 3 bases at J, with 13 bases between the two ends. The CDR3 spans 13 residues. Germline CDR1 SQVTM, CDR2 ANQGSEA. The CDR3 sequence is CSVGGGIYYEQYF. The CDR3 DNA follows: TGCAGCGTTGGAGGGGGGATATACTACGAGCAGTACTTC.

There are a few counts of this clonotype. This chain connects TRBV12-3 or TRBV12-4 to TRBJ2-7; possibly TRBD1 for D (5 bases). The V and J ends lost 3 bases and 0 bases respectively, with 12 bases between them. The CDR3 consists of 15 residues. CDR3 bases: TGTGCCAGCAGTTTGGGGCAGGAACACTCCTACGAGCAGTACTTC. This gives the protein CASSLGQEHSYEQYF.

The chain couples TRBV28 to TRBJ2-3; TRBD1 might be the D (5 bases). Germline CDR1 reads MDHEN; CDR2 reads SYDVKM. V lost 5 bases and J lost 0, with 12 bases in between. CDR3 length: 15 amino acids. In DNA form, the CDR3 reads TGTGCCAGCAGTAGGCGTAGGGGTAGCACAGATACGCAGTATTTT. This sequence encodes CASSRRRGSTDTQYF. Variable domain in full (rest from reference TRBV28 and TRBJ2-3): DVKVTQSSRYLVKRTGEKVFLECVQDMDHENMFWYRQDPGLGLRLIYFSYDVKMKEKGDIPEGYSVSREKKERFSLILESASTNQTSMYLCASSRRRGSTDTQYFGPGTRLTVL.

V gene TRBV27 combines with J gene TRBJ2-7; TRBD2 is a possible D gene (6 bases). CDR1 is MNHEY and CDR2 is SMNVEV in the germline V gene (reference sequence). The CDR3 runs 15 residues. Trimming took off 7 bases at V and 4 bases at J, with 20 bases between the two ends. This chain's CDR3 is CASTLGFAGGYEQYF. In DNA, the CDR3 is TGTGCCAGCACCTTAGGGTTCGCCGGAGGGTACGAGCAGTACTTC.